This is a list of T cell receptor beta chains from one sample in a study of human T cells and chemical hapten exposure. MiXCR was run by TCRdb on the RACE reads, yielding one entry per CDR3 protein. The repertoire consists of 80,000 to 95,000 distinct CDR3 sequences, with approximately 9.9% occurring once and the leading ten covering around 3.9%. This material consisted of whole blood, taken in connection with sensitization to the hapten diphenylcyclopropenone (DPC). These receptors came from a woman between 40 and 50 years old with alopecia areata. Some clones in this sample may be carry-over from other donors' samples. Both conserved end residues are part of each CDR3. The D gene is left open where the match is weak. Rows give clone size only sometimes, using once, few, many, or a class for an expanded clone.

>.|TRBJ2-5|many|TRBV29-1
TGCAGCGTCGCGAGACAGCCCCAGGAGACCCAGTACTTC
CSVARQPQETQYF
>.|TRBJ2-5|few|TRBV25-1
TGTGCCAGCAGGAAGAAAGAGACCCAGTACTTC
CASRKKETQYF
>.|TRBJ1-2|many|TRBV7-9
TGTGCCAGCAGCCGCCAGGACAATCAGCAAGGCTACACCTTC
CASSRQDNQQGYTF
>.|TRBJ2-2|many|TRBV6-5
TGTGCCAGCAGCCAAAGGTCGGGCGTTCGTGTTTTT
CASSQRSGVRVF
>TRBD1|TRBJ2-7|many|TRBV7-9
TGTGCCAGCAGTCCCGGGACAGGGACATACGAGCAGTACTTC
CASSPGTGTYEQYF
>TRBD1|TRBJ1-5|many|TRBV6-2/TRBV6-3
TGTGCCAGCAGTACCGGACAGGGCGGCAATCAGCCCCAGCATTTT
CASSTGQGGNQPQHF
>TRBD2|TRBJ2-1|many|TRBV29-1
TGCAGCGTAGCCCCGACTAGCGGGGGGGCTGATGAGCAGTTCTTC
CSVAPTSGGADEQFF
>.|TRBJ1-4|.|TRBV12-3/TRBV12-4
TGTGCCAGCAGCTTACAGGGCGAGTTCGGAAAACTGTTTTTT
CASSLQGEFGKLFF
>.|TRBJ1-3|many|TRBV12-3/TRBV12-4
TGTGCCAGCAGTTTGTCTGGCGGAAACACCATATATTTT
CASSLSGGNTIYF
>.|TRBJ2-6|many|TRBV29-1
TGCAGCGTTGAAGCAGGTCTCTCTGGGGCCAACGTCCTGACTTTC
CSVEAGLSGANVLTF
>TRBD1|TRBJ1-6|few|TRBV6-5
TGTGCCAGCAGATGGGGACAGAGCTCCTATAATTCACCCCTCCACTTT
CASRWGQSSYNSPLHF
>.|TRBJ1-1|many|TRBV25-1
TGTGCCAGCAGTGAATATAAGGACAGCTCAAAAGACACTGAAGCTTTCTTT
CASSEYKDSSKDTEAFF
>TRBD1|TRBJ1-2|many|TRBV7-9
TGTGCCAGCAGCTTAGGACAGGGCCGTTCCTACACCTTC
CASSLGQGRSYTF
>TRBD2|TRBJ2-7|.|TRBV12-3/TRBV12-4
TGTGCCAGCAGTTTCAGTCGTGGGGGGGCCTACGAGCAGTACTTC
CASSFSRGGAYEQYF
>TRBD1|TRBJ2-1|many|TRBV15
TGTGCCACCAGCAGAGGACAGGGGGCTTTAAATGAGCAGTTCTTC
CATSRGQGALNEQFF